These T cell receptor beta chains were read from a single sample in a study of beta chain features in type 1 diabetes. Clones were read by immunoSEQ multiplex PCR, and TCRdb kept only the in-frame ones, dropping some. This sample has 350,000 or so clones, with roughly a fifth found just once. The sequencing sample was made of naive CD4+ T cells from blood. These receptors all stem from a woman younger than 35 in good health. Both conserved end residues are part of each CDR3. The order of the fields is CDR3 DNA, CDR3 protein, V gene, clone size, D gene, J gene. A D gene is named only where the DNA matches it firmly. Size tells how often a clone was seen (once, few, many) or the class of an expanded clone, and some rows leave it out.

DNA: TGTGCCAGCAGCCAAGCGTCAGGATCACGGGGAGGAGATACGCAGTATTTT
CDR3: CASSQASGSRGGDTQYF
V: TRBV5-4
size: .
D: .
J: TRBJ2-3

DNA: TGCGCCAGCTTCCCTGAGGCGGCTTTCTTT
CDR3: CASFPEAAFF
V: TRBV23-1
size: few
D: .
J: TRBJ1-1

DNA: TGTGCCAGCAGCAGACAGGGGGCGGGTACAGATACGCAGTATTTT
CDR3: CASSRQGAGTDTQYF
V: TRBV6-5
size: .
D: TRBD1
J: TRBJ2-3

DNA: TGTGCCACCAGCAGAGATACCCCATGGGCGGGAGGATCGAACACCGGGGAGCTGTTTTTT
CDR3: CATSRDTPWAGGSNTGELFF
V: TRBV15
size: .
D: TRBD2
J: TRBJ2-2

DNA: TGCGCCAGCAGCTTGGTCTCACAGCACTATGGCTACACCTTC
CDR3: CASSLVSQHYGYTF
V: TRBV5-1
size: .
D: .
J: TRBJ1-2

DNA: TGTGCCAGCTCTATAGGAGCGGGGGGACACAATGAGCAGTTCTTC
CDR3: CASSIGAGGHNEQFF
V: TRBV18
size: .
D: TRBD2
J: TRBJ2-1

DNA: TGTGCCAGCAGCGTAGAAGCGGGCACAGATACGCAGTATTTT
CDR3: CASSVEAGTDTQYF
V: TRBV9
size: few
D: .
J: TRBJ2-3

DNA: TGTGCCAGCAGCTTAACAGGGGGGTCCTACAATGAGCAGTTCTTC
CDR3: CASSLTGGSYNEQFF
V: TRBV5-4
size: few
D: TRBD1
J: TRBJ2-1

DNA: TGTGCCAGCAGCGTAGATGGCCCTTCCTACGGGGGCTACACCTTC
CDR3: CASSVDGPSYGGYTF
V: TRBV9
size: .
D: .
J: TRBJ1-2

DNA: TGCAGCGTTGAAGCACGGACAGGGAACTATGGCTACACCTTC
CDR3: CSVEARTGNYGYTF
V: TRBV29-1
size: few
D: TRBD1
J: TRBJ1-2

DNA: TGTGCTAGTGGTTTCGGCAGGACACAAGAGACCCAGTACTTC
CDR3: CASGFGRTQETQYF
V: TRBV12-5
size: .
D: .
J: TRBJ2-5

DNA: TGTGCCAGCAGTTCCCGGGCAGGGGTGATTTATGGCTACACCTTC
CDR3: CASSSRAGVIYGYTF
V: TRBV7-9
size: few
D: .
J: TRBJ1-2

DNA: TGTGCCAGCAGCTTTGCCCCCCTTAGCGAGCAGTACTTC
CDR3: CASSFAPLSEQYF
V: TRBV7-2
size: few
D: .
J: TRBJ2-7

DNA: TGCGCCAGCAGCCAAGATGCGGGGCCCTATGGCTACACCTTC
CDR3: CASSQDAGPYGYTF
V: TRBV4-3
size: few
D: .
J: TRBJ1-2

DNA: TGTGCCGGTGGGGCAGGAGGGGAGACCCAGTACTTC
CDR3: CAGGAGGETQYF
V: TRBV10-3
size: .
D: .
J: TRBJ2-5

DNA: TGCGCCAGCAGCCAACCGACAGCGAACACTGAAGCTTTCTTT
CDR3: CASSQPTANTEAFF
V: TRBV4-1
size: few
D: .
J: TRBJ1-1

DNA: TGTGCTAGTGGGATAAGGGGCCTAAATGAGCAGTTCTTC
CDR3: CASGIRGLNEQFF
V: TRBV12-5
size: few
D: .
J: TRBJ2-1

DNA: TGTGCCAGTAACCAACAGGGAATAGAAGAGACCCAGTACTTC
CDR3: CASNQQGIEETQYF
V: TRBV19
size: .
D: .
J: TRBJ2-5

DNA: TGTGCCAGCAGCCGTTCAAGGGGGAGCTTCCGCTCCTACAATGAGCAGTTCTTC
CDR3: CASSRSRGSFRSYNEQFF
V: TRBV7-9
size: .
D: .
J: TRBJ2-1

DNA: TGTGCCAGCAGCTTGGGGACTAGTGGCGGGAATTGGGGAGGGGGGCAGTTCTTC
CDR3: CASSLGTSGGNWGGGQFF
V: TRBV5-4
size: .
D: .
J: TRBJ2-1

DNA: TGTGCCAGCAGTGCTCCAGGAAATCAGCCCCAGCATTTT
CDR3: CASSAPGNQPQHF
V: TRBV25-1
size: .
D: .
J: TRBJ1-5

DNA: TGTGCCAGCAGTTTATCGATTTCCGGCAGCTCAGGTGACTATGGCTACACCTTC
CDR3: CASSLSISGSSGDYGYTF
V: TRBV27
size: .
D: .
J: TRBJ1-2

DNA: TGCGCCAGCAGCTTGGAGCGGCGGGGGGGCGGCAATGAGCAGTTCTTC
CDR3: CASSLERRGGGNEQFF
V: TRBV5-1
size: .
D: TRBD2
J: TRBJ2-1

DNA: TGTGCCAGCAGCGGGCGCAGCAGTACCGGGGAGCTGTTTTTT
CDR3: CASSGRSSTGELFF
V: TRBV11-3
size: few
D: .
J: TRBJ2-2

DNA: TGTGCCAGCAGCTTACTTTCGGGGGGCGAGACCCAGTACTTC
CDR3: CASSLLSGGETQYF
V: TRBV7-2
size: few
D: .
J: TRBJ2-5

DNA: TGTGCCAGCAGCTTAGCCAGCGGGGATTTCAATGAGCAGTTCTTC
CDR3: CASSLASGDFNEQFF
V: TRBV7-2
size: few
D: TRBD2
J: TRBJ2-1

DNA: TGTGCCAGCAGCTTAGAAGGTGGCGACAGAAGGGGCACAGATACGCAGTATTTT
CDR3: CASSLEGGDRRGTDTQYF
V: TRBV7-9
size: .
D: .
J: TRBJ2-3

DNA: TGTGCCAGCAGTGAAGGACAAAACACCGGGGAGCTGTTTTTT
CDR3: CASSEGQNTGELFF
V: TRBV25-1
size: few
D: .
J: TRBJ2-2

DNA: TGTGCCAGCAAGGCGGGAGAAACCGGCACAGATACGCAGTATTTT
CDR3: CASKAGETGTDTQYF
V: TRBV5-4
size: few
D: TRBD2
J: TRBJ2-3

DNA: TGTGCCAGCAGTTACGGAGTAGCGGGGGAACAAGAGACCCAGTACTTC
CDR3: CASSYGVAGEQETQYF
V: TRBV6-5
size: few
D: TRBD2
J: TRBJ2-5